A selection of T cell receptor beta chains follows, all from one sample in a study of control samples from healthy donors and cancer patients. Profiling relied on immunoSEQ multiplex PCR, and the TCRdb table lists in-frame clones only, not all of them. Of about 58,000 clones in the sample, around 95% are singletons; the top ten hold roughly 4%. Sequenced input: blood. The origin of the receptors is a man under 40 in good health. The CDR3 runs from the conserved cysteine through the conserved F or W. The order of the fields is V gene, clone size, J gene, D gene, CDR3 protein, CDR3 DNA. D genes are given only for firm matches. Some rows mark clone size as missing; the rest say once, few, many or name a class of expanded clone.

>TRBV11-2|-|TRBJ2-7|-
CASSSTGNGEQYF
TGTGCCAGCAGCTCGACGGGGAATGGCGAGCAGTACTTC
>TRBV18|-|TRBJ2-7|TRBD1
CASSPPNPGQVSDEQYF
TGTGCCAGCTCACCACCGAATCCGGGACAGGTTTCTGACGAGCAGTACTTC
>TRBV12-5|-|TRBJ1-5|-
CASGLNRDYSNQPQHF
TGTGCTAGTGGTTTGAACAGGGACTATAGCAATCAGCCCCAGCATTTT
>TRBV6-7|-|TRBJ2-5|-
CASPGGDQETQYF
TGTGCCTCCCCCGGTGGGGATCAAGAGACCCAGTACTTC
>TRBV25-1|few|TRBJ1-4|-
CASSGSATNEKLFF
TGTGCCAGCAGCGGTAGTGCAACTAATGAAAAACTGTTTTTT
>TRBV6-2/TRBV6-3|-|TRBJ1-2|TRBD1
CASSRTGEIEGYTF
TGTGCCAGCAGTCGGACAGGGGAAATAGAAGGCTACACCTTC
>TRBV7-9|-|TRBJ1-2|-
CASSLGEGSINYGYTF
TGTGCCAGCAGCTTAGGGGAGGGGTCGATTAACTATGGCTACACCTTC
>TRBV30|-|TRBJ2-1|-
CAWSVRGREGVANEQFF
TGTGCCTGGAGTGTACGAGGGAGGGAGGGGGTTGCTAATGAGCAGTTCTTC
>TRBV6-5|-|TRBJ1-3|-
CASGLTEGNTIYF
TGTGCCTCTGGGCTTACGGAGGGGAACACCATATATTTT
>TRBV11-3|-|TRBJ2-1|TRBD2
CASSSTSGGAGEQFF
TGTGCCAGCAGCTCCACTAGCGGGGGGGCCGGGGAGCAGTTCTTC
>TRBV7-9|-|TRBJ1-4|-
CASSPGVNNEKLFF
TGTGCCAGCAGCCCTGGGGTTAATAATGAAAAACTGTTTTTT
>TRBV4-3|-|TRBJ1-6|-
CASSQDYGASSPLHF
TGCGCCAGCAGCCAAGATTACGGGGCTAGTTCACCCCTCCACTTT
>TRBV11-2|-|TRBJ1-5|-
CASSGGLGQPQHF
TGTGCCAGCAGCGGTGGACTTGGGCAGCCCCAGCATTTT
>TRBV27|-|TRBJ1-5|-
CASSLRNQPQHF
TGTGCCAGCAGTTTAAGGAATCAGCCCCAGCATTTT
>TRBV5-1|-|TRBJ2-2|TRBD2
CASSLRLAGGSTGELFF
TGCGCCAGCAGCTTAAGACTAGCGGGAGGTAGCACCGGGGAGCTGTTTTTT
>TRBV19|-|TRBJ1-4|-
CASSMVGGREKLFF
TGTGCCAGTAGTATGGTAGGGGGAAGGGAAAAACTGTTTTTT